The present TCR beta chain was sequenced within a study of cytomegalovirus exposure and HLA in healthy donors (dated by TCRdb to about 2017). Context from the whole study: According to an earlier analysis of several hundred of the donors, about 180 million T cells yielded over 90 million unique TCR beta sequences and 250 to 350 Gb of sequence data. An early release that covered around 590 HLA-typed donors contained about 300 gigabases of sequencing data and around 80 million unique TCR sequences. Of the approximately 400 genotyped donors, over 70% fell in the genetic ancestry cluster associated with self-reported Caucasian donors. The aim of the study was to test whether cataloging public T cell receptors could identify signatures of past pathogen exposure. The study used immunosequencing to profile the T cell repertoires of hundreds of subjects and linked those repertoires to cytomegalovirus serostatus. A separate validation cohort of roughly 110 different subjects was used in addition to the roughly 700-subject first cohort. The study combined high-throughput TCR immunosequencing, statistical association of individual TCRs with disease status, and machine learning to predict cytomegalovirus infection status. In a later analysis, previously published TCR beta repertoires from 666 donors were re-analyzed and high-resolution HLA genotyping was added so that TCR occurrence patterns could be studied. The later analysis used no new phenotypic data to find candidate immune exposures, relying instead on TCR beta sequences and their occurrence across donors. An earlier analysis of some 600 of the donors applied high-throughput TCR beta sequencing to assess whether each TCR beta V gene segment acted as functional or pseudogenic. Alongside the repertoire data, information on donor age, sex, ethnicity and CMV serostatus was compiled. A later genetic analysis took genome-wide SNP genotypes for about 55% of the 666 donors and used that subset as a discovery cohort. All discovery cohort repertoires had been generated using a single sequencing platform. Class I and class II HLA loci were covered by the typing at four-digit resolution. The number of donors typed differed by locus, with about 629-640 for A, B, C, DRB1 and DQB1, 522 for DQA1, 606 for DPA1, and 472 for DPB1. Because of strong linkage in the cohort, a few DR-DQ haplotypes were treated as single units for association and clustering. Across approximately 400 genotyped donors of the cohort, an average of about 240,000 unique TCR beta nucleotide sequences per donor were sequenced, and 15% to 20% of those sequences were non-productive. Study-level results and caveats: Most TCR sequences were seen in very few donors, while some public TCRs were found in many individuals. It was suggested by the authors that the approach could potentially be generalized to other disease states and immunological phenotypes. Immune exposure information for the cohort was limited to CMV serostatus. Broadly in line with IMGT annotations, most TCR beta V segments showed up in productive rearrangements about 87% or about 30% of the time in an earlier analysis of several hundred of the donors. A cluster of highly shared sequence variants was judged likely to be a technical artifact of the sequencing pipeline. A few of the identified cytomegalovirus-associated TCR beta chains were confirmed in vitro to be specific for cytomegalovirus antigens. According to a later analysis, parvovirus B19, influenza, CMV and Epstein-Barr virus appeared linked to several top co-occurrence clusters. In a later genetic analysis, fewer N-insertions in productive TCRs were reported among donors in an Asian-associated ancestry cluster than the roughly 700-donor mean. A further reported finding was that TCR beta sequences accurately predicted the HLA-A and HLA-B alleles for most subjects in the first cohort. According to a later analysis, TCR association rates differed among HLA loci, with DRB1 alleles showing the most associated TCRs and HLA-C alleles showing the fewest. In a later analysis, most CMV-associated TCR beta chains were found to appear HLA-restricted, with HLA associations seemingly driven largely by CMV exposure. Assigning TCR associations to individual alleles was difficult when HLA alleles, especially DR and DQ, strongly co-occurred. Because counts were too low, some 17 rarely observed V segments, including chromosome 9 orphons, were left out of the earlier analysis of 587 of the donors. In both the original and validation cohorts, the classifier was reported to diagnose cytomegalovirus status with high specificity and sensitivity. The presence/absence analyses assumed that sequencing depth was roughly uniform across donors, and that assumption may not be true. Because some donors lacked HLA typing at each locus, the association tests relied only on the typed subset. The cohort was sequenced for TCR beta chains only, and without alpha or paired-chain data the features that could be detected were limited. In a later analysis, HLA-associated TCR beta chains were found to be more clonally expanded and to have lower generation probabilities than equally common non-associated chains. The study gave a list of 150 to 200 TCR beta chains associated with cytomegalovirus. Correlated functional status among segregating V segments might reflect linkage disequilibrium, but an unknown experimental factor could not be ruled out. In a later genetic analysis, a missense DCLRE1C variant was associated with V-gene and J-gene trimming of TCR beta chains, and the association was replicated in an independent cohort. At a false discovery rate of 0.05, a later analysis linked 15,000 to 20,000 TCR beta sequences to specific HLA alleles.

The cohort consisted of approximately 690 healthy bone marrow donors. At the time of sampling, every cohort member was nominally healthy, though immune exposures that went unrecorded were likely present. The donor was CMV seronegative and belonged to the group of 380 or so seronegative cohort members. Each donor provided a peripheral blood sample, and peripheral blood mononuclear cells were used for TCR beta sequencing. Genomic DNA extraction from the blood cell samples was performed with the Qiagen DNeasy Blood Extraction Kit. The receptor library was made with the immunoSEQ multiplex PCR assay. The multiplex PCR relied on a mix of 60 forward primers for TCR Vbeta segments and 13 reverse primers for TCR Jbeta segments. A multiplex PCR assay on genomic DNA amplified the CDR3 region of rearranged TCR beta genes. The amplified TCR beta libraries were sequenced on the Illumina HiSeq System as 87-base-pair reads. The study's processing was this. A later analysis tallied roughly 78 million unique TCR beta chains across the roughly 610 repertoires, and some 10 million of those chains were shared by two or more donors. To remove PCR and sequencing errors, raw reads were error-corrected and collapsed into unique sequences using a nearest-neighbor algorithm that merged closely related sequences. To assign V, D and J gene segments, CDR3 sequences were aligned to IMGT reference sequences. For a sequence to be retained, a match of at least six nucleotides was required to both a V gene segment and a J gene segment. Rearrangements were classified as productive when the CDR3 lacked stop codons and remained in frame with V and J, and all other rearrangements were classified as non-productive. CDR3 was defined by IMGT convention, running from the second conserved V-encoded cysteine to the conserved J-encoded phenylalanine. In an earlier analysis of more than 550 of the donors, sequences lacking an unambiguous match to a single V gene segment were excluded. In an earlier analysis of several hundred of the donors, V segments were called functional above 56.7% productive rearrangements and were called segregating when the between-donor standard deviation exceeded 5%. To diagnose cytomegalovirus status from the catalog of TCR beta chain sequences, a statistical classification framework was built. V and J gene assignment, in a later analysis, came from comparing TCR nucleotide sequences with IMGT/GENE-DB human TR gene sequences. A later analysis assigned CDR3 sequences and most-parsimonious VDJ recombination scenarios with the TCRdist pipeline. A later analysis defined each TCR beta chain by its CDR3 amino acid sequence plus V-gene family, and excluded reads lacking a unique V-gene family. In a later analysis, 500 to 650 highly shared, low-generation-probability nucleotide sequences were removed to address suspected cross-contamination and a sequencing artifact. For each public chain, a later analysis derived a clonal expansion index from normalized ranks of inferred template counts within each repertoire. In a later analysis, generation probabilities were computed with a VDJ recombination model fitted to out-of-frame rearrangements, and the resulting probabilities were checked against IGoR. Hypergeometric tests were used in a later analysis to score TCR-TCR, TCR-HLA and TCR-CMV co-occurrence, with a repertoire-size bias correction applied to the TCR pairs. In a later analysis, false discovery rates were estimated by permuting HLA or CMV assignments 20 times. In a later analysis, co-occurring TCRs were grouped using DBSCAN, with TCRdist sequence similarity added in when clustering inside HLA-allele-positive subsets. For co-occurrence clustering, repertoires with fewer than 30,000 or more than 120,000 public chains were excluded, along with 4 to 6 repertoires with anomalous nucleotide sharing. TCRdb re-hosts the immuneACCESS table, in-frame sequences only. Its copies lack some clones; in the studies checked, an unresolved V gene accounts for under half of them, and the cause for the rest is not known. The V and J calls and clone size come from that table; D and trimming were worked out from the DNA. In all, the sample holds 100,000 or so clones, and roughly 76% of those were seen once. The top ten constitute roughly 3.5% of the sample.

This clone is a singleton in its sample. Its antigen is still unknown. Qualities for individual bases were not recorded, and no much larger clone is one base off. This TCR was sampled from a man between 40 and 49 years old in good health and CMV-seronegative. Source material: PBMCs.

The encoded CDR3 is CASSLISGQGPYEQYF. The DNA sequence is as follows: TGTGCCAGCAGTTTAATATCGGGACAGGGCCCCTACGAGCAGTACTTC. The rearrangement joined TRBV27 to TRBJ2-7; TRBD1 aligns with 9 central bases. The germline V gene (reference sequence) gives CDR1 as MNHEY and CDR2 as SMNVEV. Including the terminal cysteine and phenylalanine, the CDR3 comprises 16 residues. Only the CDR3 region is kept as DNA, spanning 48 bases read in frame from base 1. After removal of 2 bases from V and 2 bases from J, the junction retains 7 bases not matched to a gene.